This TCR beta chain originates from a study of blood T cell repertoires in COVID-19. On the study more broadly: Specimens from acute and convalescent COVID-19 originated in the United States, Italy and Spain. T cells, B-cell-depleted T cells, or PBMCs supplied cDNA or gDNA.

Germline assignment: CDR1 SGHDN and CDR2 FVKESK. V gave up 1 base and J gave up 6 bases, with 9 bases separating them. The CDR3 length is 13 residues. Adults between about 18 and 89 years of age took part from about 24 US areas. This clone was observed a handful of times. Original analysis: How many nucleated cells were present was estimated from reference gene primer amplification. Generated by immunoSEQ multiplex PCR, the TCRdb table keeps only in-frame clones and is missing some. V and J calls and clone size are as listed in that table; D and trimming were resolved from the DNA. The sample lists 150,000 or so clones, 70% to 90% seen once, with nearly 4.5% in the top ten.

Sequencing input: PBMCs or T cells enriched from blood (not recorded which). J is TRBJ1-1 and V is TRBV14; D might be TRBD1 (5 bases). This sequence originates from a woman aged 45-60 years who had recovered from COVID-19. The CDR3 DNA reads as TGTGCCAGCAGCCAAGCGGGGGAGGCTGAAGCTTTCTTT. Encoded protein: CASSQAGEAEAFF.